Listed below are T cell receptor beta chains from one sample, sequenced in a study of blood T cell repertoires in COVID-19. This table comes from immunoSEQ multiplex PCR, and its TCRdb copy is limited to in-frame clones, with some not included. The data show some 190,000 clones, with roughly 76% seen just once and 11% held by the top ten. The specimen sequenced was peripheral blood. The receptors originated from a woman aged 40 to 55 with COVID-19, enrolled during active disease. Both conserved end residues are part of each CDR3. The D gene is left open where the match is weak. The size field is filled for only some rows; it gives once, few, many or a size class.

v_gene	d_gene	abundance	j_gene	CDR3nt	CDR3aa
TRBV4-2	TRBD1	few	TRBJ1-2	TGTGCCAGCAGCCCGAGGACAGGGTGGGACTATGGCTACACCTTC	CASSPRTGWDYGYTF
TRBV19	-	once	TRBJ1-1	TGTGCCAGTAGTAGCAGGGAATTTAACACTGAAGCTTTCTTT	CASSSREFNTEAFF
TRBV19	-	-	TRBJ2-3	TGTGCCAGTAGTCCCCAAAGGGTGGGACTTAACACAGATACGCAGTATTTT	CASSPQRVGLNTDTQYF
TRBV30	-	-	TRBJ2-2	TGTGCCTGGAGTGTCGTTAGCAACACCGGGGAGCTGTTTTTT	CAWSVVSNTGELFF
TRBV19	TRBD1	few	TRBJ1-1	TGTGCCAGTCACCCAGGGGGCTACACTGAAGCTTTCTTT	CASHPGGYTEAFF
TRBV19	-	-	TRBJ2-3	TGTGCCAGTAGTATACGAGGGATAACAGATACGCAGTATTTT	CASSIRGITDTQYF
TRBV30	TRBD2	-	TRBJ2-2	TGTGCCTGGAGTGTAAGTCTAGCGGGGCGGGCCGGGGAGCTGTTTTTT	CAWSVSLAGRAGELFF
TRBV6-5	-	-	TRBJ1-1	TGTGCCAGCCTTGTCTGGACAGACCTGAACACTGAAGCTTTCTTT	CASLVWTDLNTEAFF
TRBV14	-	-	TRBJ2-1	TGTGCCAGCAGCCAGGCAGGGGCCTACAATGAGCAGTTCTTC	CASSQAGAYNEQFF
TRBV28	TRBD2	-	TRBJ2-2	TGTGCCAGCAGTTCGCTGAAAGTAGCGGGAGTAGGCACCGGGGAGCTGTTTTTT	CASSSLKVAGVGTGELFF
TRBV29-1	-	-	TRBJ2-7	TGCAGCGTTGACGGTGGGGGAGGCTACGAGCAGTACTTC	CSVDGGGGYEQYF
TRBV7-8	-	-	TRBJ1-2	TGTGCCAGCAGCTTAGCGCAGTCAACTAACTATGGCTACACCTTC	CASSLAQSTNYGYTF
TRBV7-2	-	-	TRBJ2-5	TGTGCCAGCAGCTTAGTCTGGGAGGAAGAGACCCAGTACTTC	CASSLVWEEETQYF
TRBV5-4	TRBD1	-	TRBJ1-2	TGTGCCAGCAGCTTGGACAGGGGGTCTTCTGGCTACACCTTC	CASSLDRGSSGYTF
TRBV1	-	-	TRBJ2-3	TGCACCAGCAGCCAAGATGTCAACCGGGGGATCCTTCTTAGCACAGATACGCAGTATTTT	CTSSQDVNRGILLSTDTQYF
TRBV4-1	TRBD1	few	TRBJ2-1	TGCGCCAGCAGCCAAGATGGGACAGCTAACAATGAGCAGTTCTTC	CASSQDGTANNEQFF
TRBV4-1	TRBD1	-	TRBJ1-5	TGCGCCAGCAGCCAAGAACCTCACAGGGGCGTGAGTCAGCCCCAGCATTTT	CASSQEPHRGVSQPQHF
TRBV7-9	-	-	TRBJ1-6	TGTGCCAGCAGCTCTATGGGACAAAGAAATAATTCACCCCTCCACTTT	CASSSMGQRNNSPLHF
TRBV12-3/TRBV12-4	-	-	TRBJ1-5	TGTGCCAGCAGTCCTTTTTTATATCAGCCCCAGCATTTT	CASSPFLYQPQHF
TRBV30	-	-	TRBJ1-1	TGTGCCTGGAGTGTAGGGAGTGGAAACACTGAAGCTTTCTTT	CAWSVGSGNTEAFF
TRBV11-2	-	-	TRBJ1-3	TGTGCCAGCAGGGACAGCAGAAACACCATATATTTT	CASRDSRNTIYF
TRBV7-2	-	few	TRBJ1-2	TGTGCCAGCAGCTTAGCCGAGTTCTATGGCTACACCTTC	CASSLAEFYGYTF
TRBV6-5	TRBD1	-	TRBJ1-2	TGTGCCAGCAGTTCGGGGGACAGGGGAGGTGGCTACACCTTC	CASSSGDRGGGYTF
TRBV29-1	-	few	TRBJ2-3	TGCAGCGTTGAATATAACGGGGGTACAGATACGCAGTATTTT	CSVEYNGGTDTQYF
TRBV6-5	-	-	TRBJ2-2	TGTGCCAGCAGTCTACTTGGGGCAGGGGCCGGGGAGCTGTTTTTT	CASSLLGAGAGELFF
TRBV7-8	TRBD2	few	TRBJ2-2	TGTGCCAGCAGCCCCAGCGGGCTAGCGGGGGGAAACACCGGGGAGCTGTTTTTT	CASSPSGLAGGNTGELFF
TRBV5-1	TRBD1	-	TRBJ2-7	TGCGCCAGCAGCTTGGGAACTAGGACAGGGGTGGGTGAGCAGTACTTC	CASSLGTRTGVGEQYF
TRBV27	TRBD2	-	TRBJ2-1	TGTGCCAGCAGTTTTCTTGTAGCGGGAGTGTTTGAGCAGTTCTTC	CASSFLVAGVFEQFF
TRBV28	-	few	TRBJ2-7	TGTGCCAGCAGCCGCAGGGACTACGAGCAGTACTTC	CASSRRDYEQYF
TRBV19	TRBD1	-	TRBJ2-2	TGTGCCAGCCGGGGACAGTGGACCGTCGGGGAGCTGTTTTTT	CASRGQWTVGELFF
TRBV28	-	-	TRBJ2-3	TGTGCCAGCAGTTTTAGAGGTATTAGTATCGAGCGGACGCTGACAGATACGCAGTATTTT	CASSFRGISIERTLTDTQYF
TRBV2	-	-	TRBJ1-1	TGTGCCAGCAGACCCGCCCGCGACACTGAAGCTTTCTTT	CASRPARDTEAFF
TRBV19	-	-	TRBJ2-5	TGTGCCAGTAGTATTCGCCGGGGAGGTACCCACCAAGAGACCCAGTACTTC	CASSIRRGGTHQETQYF
TRBV5-8	-	-	TRBJ2-2	TGTGCCAGCAGCCCCAGGAACACCGGGGAGCTGTTTTTT	CASSPRNTGELFF
TRBV29-1	TRBD2	once	TRBJ2-1	TGCAGCGCAGTAAGACTAGCGGGAGACTACAATGAGCAGTTCTTC	CSAVRLAGDYNEQFF
TRBV29-1	-	-	TRBJ2-2	TGCAGCGTTAAGCCAAGCATGAACACCGGGGAGCTGTTTTTT	CSVKPSMNTGELFF
TRBV11-2	-	-	TRBJ1-1	TGTGCCAGCAGCTTAGCGCGAGGTTTTTGGGCTTTCTTT	CASSLARGFWAFF
TRBV7-3	TRBD1	few	TRBJ1-5	TGTGCCAGCAGCCCACAGGGGGGACAGCCCCAGCATTTT	CASSPQGGQPQHF
TRBV3-1/TRBV3-2	TRBD1	-	TRBJ2-1	TGTGCCAGCAGCCAAGACGTTCAGGGGGCCAGTTACAATGAGCAGTTCTTC	CASSQDVQGASYNEQFF
TRBV6-2/TRBV6-3	-	-	TRBJ1-2	TGTGCCAGCAGTTACTCGGCCGTTAACTATAACTATGGCTACACCTTC	CASSYSAVNYNYGYTF
TRBV6-6	-	-	TRBJ2-4	TGTGCCAGCAGTTACGATAGGGGAGGCAAAAACATTCAGTACTTC	CASSYDRGGKNIQYF
TRBV15	TRBD1	-	TRBJ1-5	TGTGCCACCAGCAGGGGATCCGGTCGGACAGGTCAGCCCCAGCATTTT	CATSRGSGRTGQPQHF
TRBV7-9	TRBD2	once	TRBJ2-1	TGTGCCAGCAGCGCTAGGACTAGCGGGAGGGCCCTGGATGAGCAGTTCTTC	CASSARTSGRALDEQFF
TRBV27	TRBD2	once	TRBJ2-2	TGTGCCAGCAGTTTCGGGACTAGCGGCACCGGGGAGCTGTTTTTT	CASSFGTSGTGELFF
TRBV28	-	-	TRBJ2-7	TGTGCCAGCAGTTTCGCGAACCTTGACGAGCAGTACTTC	CASSFANLDEQYF
TRBV5-6	-	-	TRBJ1-4	TGTGCCAGCAGCCCCCGGGGACGGGGGGAAAAACTGTTTTTT	CASSPRGRGEKLFF
TRBV10-3	-	-	TRBJ1-6	TGTGCCATCAGTGTGAGCTCCTATAATTCACCCCTCCACTTT	CAISVSSYNSPLHF
TRBV13	-	-	TRBJ2-2	TGTGCCAGCAGCGCCGATCGTCCGGGACACGAGAACACCGGGGAGCTGTTTTTT	CASSADRPGHENTGELFF
TRBV7-8	TRBD1	-	TRBJ1-5	TGTGCCAGCACCCGTTTTGGGGGGACAGAACAGCCCCAGCATTTT	CASTRFGGTEQPQHF
TRBV27	-	-	TRBJ2-7	TGTGCCAGCAGGCCAGCGGGTGGAGTCTCCTACGAGCAGTACTTC	CASRPAGGVSYEQYF
TRBV10-3	TRBD1	-	TRBJ1-1	TGTGCCATCAGTATGACAGGGTCCGACACTGAAGCTTTCTTT	CAISMTGSDTEAFF
TRBV18	TRBD2	-	TRBJ2-4	TGTGCCAGCTCCCGTCGGGAGGGTTCCAAAAACATTCAGTACTTC	CASSRREGSKNIQYF
TRBV9	-	-	TRBJ2-7	TGTGCCAGCAGCGTAGGTCACACCGAGCAGTACTTC	CASSVGHTEQYF
TRBV6-6	-	-	TRBJ1-5	TGTGCCAGCAGTTACCTTGGGACTGTTAATCAGCCCCAGCATTTT	CASSYLGTVNQPQHF
TRBV7-2	-	-	TRBJ1-2	TGTGCCAGCAGCTTAGACGTGGCAGTGCGCTACACCTTC	CASSLDVAVRYTF